These 8 T cell receptor beta chains originate from one sample sequenced in a study of CD8+ T cells in alopecia areata. As for treatment: oral pan-JAK inhibitor, 5-10 mg twice daily. RNA, once extracted, was reverse transcribed into cDNA for use as the sequencing template. Using immunoSEQ multiplex PCR, the repertoire was profiled, and TCRdb retains in-frame clones only, with some absent. The sample lists 150,000 to 200,000 clones, 50% to 70% occurring once. Material: CD4+ T cells sorted from blood, obtained at week 4, from a patient treated with tofacitinib. The receptors here all came from a human donor with alopecia areata.

The gene calls are TRBV5-1 and TRBJ2-2; D is unresolved. Germline assignment: CDR1 SGHRS and CDR2 YFSETQ. The CDR3 sequence is 13 residues long. Between the trimmed V and J ends, which lost 1 base and 7 bases, there was a span of 8 bases. In DNA form, the CDR3 reads TGCGCCAGCAGCTTGCTTGACGGCGGGGAGCTGTTTTTT. Protein: CASSLLDGGELFF.

This clone was counted only a few times. The chain joins TRBV5-4 to TRBJ2-4; the D gene is possibly TRBD2 (6 bases). V lost 5 bases and J 7 bases, leaving 13 bases between the germline ends. Looked up from germline, CDR1 is SGHNT and CDR2 is YYREEE (reference sequence). This CDR3 comprises 13 residues. The DNA for the CDR3 is TGTGCCAGCAGTCAGGGACTTTCCAACATTCAGTACTTC. This codes for CASSQGLSNIQYF.

This clone showed up just a few times. The gene calls are TRBV7-9 and TRBJ2-7, with D unresolved. Germline V CDR1 and CDR2: SEHNR, FQNEAQ (reference sequence). The CDR3 contains 14 residues. Deletions cut 1 base from V and 2 bases from J, with 9 bases between. As DNA, the CDR3 is TGTGCCAGCAGCTTAGGCAGTCTACCCTACGAGCAGTACTTC. Amino acids: CASSLGSLPYEQYF.

The chain joins TRBV29-1 to TRBJ2-3; D unresolved. Germline CDR1 and CDR2: SQVTM and ANQGSEA. Between the trimmed V and J ends, which lost 7 bases and 3 bases, there was a span of 8 bases. This CDR3 comprises 11 residues. This chain's CDR3 is CSAAHTDTQYF. The CDR3 DNA follows: TGCAGCGCCGCGCATACAGATACGCAGTATTTT.

V usage is TRBV7-2 and J usage is TRBJ1-1; 8 nucleotides align to TRBD1. V shed 3 bases, J shed 3 bases, and the junction held 3 bases outside the gene matches. Germline lookup yields CDR1 SGHTA and CDR2 FQGNSA. This CDR3 comprises 14 residues. DNA of the CDR3: TGTGCCAGCAGCTTGGGCAGGGGGCACACTGAAGCTTTCTTT. This codes for CASSLGRGHTEAFF.

This chain joins TRBV29-1 and TRBJ2-4; D call uncertain. This CDR3 has 11 amino acids. Germline CDR1 reads SQVTM; CDR2 reads ANQGSEA. Trimming removed 6 bases from V and 8 bases from J, with 11 bases in between. Here the CDR3 DNA reads TGCAGCGTGCAAAGCACCGACATTCAGTACTTC. This sequence encodes CSVQSTDIQYF.

The chain employs TRBV29-1 and TRBJ2-1, with 7 bases lining up with TRBD2. CDR3 length: 15 residues. The germline V gene has CDR1 SQVTM and CDR2 ANQGSEA. J lost 7 bases, V lost 8 bases, and 17 bases had no gene match. The CDR3 DNA is TGCAGCCTATATAGGGGCGCGGGGGTTTTAAATGAGCAGTTCTTC. This translates into CSLYRGAGVLNEQFF.

Written as DNA, the CDR3 is TGCGCCAGCAGTCAATCGGACAGGGAGAACACTGAAGCTTTCTTT. Its protein product is CASSQSDRENTEAFF. V usage is TRBV23-1 and J usage is TRBJ1-1, with 8 bases that match TRBD1. TRBV23-1 is labeled an ORF, and its function is uncertain. V lost 0 bases to trimming and J lost 1 base; unmatched junction nucleotides: 1. The CDR3 is 15 amino acids.